Below, 9 T cell receptor beta chains from the same sample are listed, as sequenced in a study of cytomegalovirus exposure and HLA in healthy donors. The PCR was carried out with 60 Vbeta primers and 13 Jbeta primers. Some clones are missing from TCRdb's copy, which holds only in-frame ones; the method was immunoSEQ multiplex PCR. Altogether 110,000 or so clones are present, approximately 80% being singletons, with the ten largest covering about 2.7%. Sequenced material: PBMCs. Receptor source: a woman aged 18-30 years in good health and CMV-seronegative.

This clone has a single count. This chain links TRBV4-1 with TRBJ1-5; 7 bases line up with TRBD1. V lost 1 base to trimming and J lost 0 bases; unmatched junction nucleotides: 9. The CDR3 is 18 residues long. Per germline, CDR1 MGHRA and CDR2 YSYEKL. This CDR3 reads CASSQGPRDSYSNQPQHF. The DNA of the CDR3 is TGCGCCAGCAGCCAAGGGCCCCGGGACAGCTATAGCAATCAGCCCCAGCATTTT.

This clone was observed a handful of times. The V and J genes are TRBV9 and TRBJ2-1; 10 bases fit TRBD2. Looked up from germline, CDR1 is SGDLS and CDR2 is YYNGEE. With V trimmed by 3 bases and J by 7 bases, 7 bases remained unmatched. The CDR3 spans 15 residues. CDR3 region: CASSEAGGLINEQFF. The CDR3 nucleotides are TGTGCCAGCAGCGAAGCGGGGGGGCTGATAAATGAGCAGTTCTTC.

The rearrangement links TRBV20-1 to TRBJ1-4; D ambiguous. The CDR3 sequence is 11 residues long. Germline V gene lookup returns CDR1 DFQATT and CDR2 SNEGSKA (reference sequence). Trimming left V 3 bases short and J 8 bases short, with 7 bases between. The CDR3 DNA reads TGCAGTGCTAGGTATTCGGAAAAACTGTTTTTT. This encodes CSARYSEKLFF.

V and J are TRBV7-6 and TRBJ2-3, with no clear D. The CDR3 has 15 amino acids. The germline V gene has CDR1 SGHVS and CDR2 FNYEAQ. V was clipped by 1 base and J by 0 bases, with 8 bases between them. Here the CDR3 DNA reads TGTGCCAGCAGCTTAGATTCACGGAGCACAGATACGCAGTATTTT. Protein: CASSLDSRSTDTQYF.

In this sample, this clone turned up many times. The chain carries TRBV6-1 and TRBJ1-5; D gene unclear. This CDR3 has 16 amino acids. The V end lost 0 bases, the J end lost 3 bases, and 12 bases lay between the germline ends. The germline V gene encodes CDR1 MNHNS and CDR2 SASEGT. Here the CDR3 DNA reads TGTGCCAGCAGTGAAGCGGGAGGGTCCCCCAATCAGCCCCAGCATTTT. This encodes CASSEAGGSPNQPQHF.

This rearrangement joins TRBV6-5 to TRBJ1-1; D remains unclear. Trimming cost V 2 bases and J 5 bases, with 9 bases left between them. Looked up from germline, CDR1 is MNHEY and CDR2 is SVGAGI. This CDR3 has 13 amino acids. CDR3 loop: CASSYIQRTEAFF. DNA for the CDR3: TGTGCCAGCAGTTACATCCAGCGGACTGAAGCTTTCTTT.

The rearrangement uses TRBV4-2 and TRBJ1-1; 7 nucleotides line up with TRBD1. Germline loops: CDR1 LGHNA, CDR2 YNFKEQ. The CDR3 runs 14 residues. The V and J ends lost 4 bases and 7 bases, in that order; junction bases with no gene match: 9. CDR3 residues: CASSLQSGQLEAFF. CDR3 in DNA: TGTGCCAGCAGCCTGCAATCGGGACAGCTTGAAGCTTTCTTT.

This chain uses TRBV29-1 with TRBJ2-2, with 7 bases fitting TRBD1. The CDR3 totals 13 residues. V lost 7 bases to trimming and J lost 4 bases; unmatched junction nucleotides: 6. From germline, CDR1 is SQVTM and CDR2 ANQGSEA. CDR3 region: CSAVTGSTGELFF. The CDR3 DNA reads as TGCAGCGCCGTGACAGGGTCCACCGGGGAGCTGTTTTTT.

This chain joins TRBV7-2 and TRBJ1-2, with a possible D match to TRBD1 (6 bases). Germline CDR1 and CDR2: SGHTA and FQGNSA. V shed 2 bases and J shed 5 bases, with 6 bases lying between them. The CDR3 is 12 residues long. Written as DNA, the CDR3 is TGTGCCAGCAGCTTAACAGGGTATGGCTACACCTTC. It yields the protein CASSLTGYGYTF.